This T cell receptor beta chain was identified during a study of tumor and adjacent non-tumor tissue in lung cancer (dated 2018 in TCRdb). General notes on the study: By cancer type, the cohort comprised some 13 adenocarcinoma patients, 2 squamous cell carcinoma patients and 1 small cell lung cancer patient. Among the approximately 15 patients, ages ranged from roughly 30 to 76 years, approximately ten were men and 5 were women, and disease was TNM stage I to III. Sequencing generated a total of 130,000,000 or so productive TCRbeta reads, averaging approximately 4 million reads per sample. Using bulk TCRbeta repertoires from 15 lung cancer patients, the study set lung tumor tissue side by side with matched distant non-tumor lung tissue. Some 31 paired specimens, one tumor and one normal lung sample per patient, were profiled by TCRbeta CDR3 sequencing.

The CDR3 contains 14 residues, cysteine and phenylalanine counted. This entry keeps only the CDR3 DNA: 42 bases, framed from base 1. The germline V gene specifies LGHNA as CDR1 and YNFKEQ as CDR2. V is clipped by 7 bases and J by 5 bases, and the sequence between their germline boundaries is 18 bases long. Summary of the overall study and its limitations: TCR diversity (inverse Simpson) was significantly higher in tumor than in normal lung tissue (around 450 vs 150, P = 0.0075, Mann-Whitney U test). A significantly larger cumulative share of the repertoire was made up by the top 100 clones in normal lung than in tumor tissue. Younger patients had significantly higher TCR diversity, and higher tumor TCR diversity was associated with shorter overall and disease-free survival. The sequencing platform is not named in the methods, and unique molecular identifiers are not mentioned. Only roughly 16 patients were included in the cohort, and the need for larger samples and more detailed clinical data was noted by the authors. Because peripheral blood was not sequenced, the blood TCRbeta repertoires of the lung cancer patients in the study went unexamined.

RNA was extracted from bulk unsorted tissue and checked for quality with a NanoDrop ND-1000 and an Agilent 2100. For the normal lung samples, distant non-tumor tissue was collected more than 3 cm away from the tumor edge. All donors had newly diagnosed lung cancer, had not received prior chemotherapy, and were admitted for thoracic surgery in China between August and November 2014. Patients who had received previous radiotherapy or chemotherapy, or who had another concurrent cancer, were excluded from the study. Pieces of surgical tissue measuring roughly 1-2.1 cm3 were kept in RNAlater solution and stored at -80 degrees C until use. The library was produced with multiplex PCR. Sequencing used an Illumina HiSeq 2500. TCRbeta libraries were built by three rounds of nested PCR using primers (Table S4), following protocols modified from ARM-PCR. Before sequencing, PCR products of 200-500 bp were excised from the gel and purified with the QIAquick gel extraction kit. The study's processing was this. Trimmomatic was used to clean the reads, FLASH was used to merge the reads into complete CDR3 sequences, and MiTCR was used to assign the reads to V(D)J germline segments. Clonal diversity was computed as the inverse Simpson's index with VDJtools. A read counted as productive if the sequence was in-frame and lacked a premature stop codon. TCRdb reprocessing: public reads trimmed at Q25 with fastp, clones called with MiXCR, in-frame beta chains kept. Every entry covers one CDR3 protein and lists the most common genes and DNA from its rows. What appears here as the V and J calls and clone size reflects TCRdb's work, not the paper's. For this sample the table gives roughly 75,000 distinct CDR3 sequences, of which about two thirds were detected only once. About a quarter of the sample is held by the ten biggest clonotypes.

As concerns this clonotype: The antigen this receptor binds is unknown. No much larger clone is present one base from it, and per-base qualities are unavailable.

Sequencing was done on a sample of distant non-tumor lung tissue. The receptor's source is a woman between 50 and 59 years old with non-small cell lung cancer. Recombination linked TRBV4-2 to TRBJ2-7; TRBD2 is a weak D gene call, 6 bases matching. CDR3 loop: CASIGSAETHEQYF. DNA sequence: TGTGCCAGCATCGGGAGTGCGGAGACCCACGAGCAGTACTTC.